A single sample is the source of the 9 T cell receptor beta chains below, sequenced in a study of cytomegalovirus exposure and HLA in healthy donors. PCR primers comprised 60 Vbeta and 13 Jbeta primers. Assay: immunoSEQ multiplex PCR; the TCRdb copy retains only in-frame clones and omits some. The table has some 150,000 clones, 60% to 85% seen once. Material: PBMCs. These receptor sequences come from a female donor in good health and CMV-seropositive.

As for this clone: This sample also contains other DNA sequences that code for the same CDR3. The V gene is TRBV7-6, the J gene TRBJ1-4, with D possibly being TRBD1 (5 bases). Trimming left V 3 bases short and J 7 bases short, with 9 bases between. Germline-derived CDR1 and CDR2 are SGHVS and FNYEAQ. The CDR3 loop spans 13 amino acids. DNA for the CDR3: TGTGCCAGCAGCTTTAGTCAGGGTGAAAAACTGTTTTTT. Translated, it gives CASSFSQGEKLFF.

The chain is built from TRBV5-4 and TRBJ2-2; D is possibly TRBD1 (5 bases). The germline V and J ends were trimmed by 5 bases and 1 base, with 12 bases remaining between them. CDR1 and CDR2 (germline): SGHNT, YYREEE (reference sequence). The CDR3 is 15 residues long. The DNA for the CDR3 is TGTGCCAGCAGAACAGGCAGAGAGAACACCGGGGAGCTGTTTTTT. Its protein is CASRTGRENTGELFF.

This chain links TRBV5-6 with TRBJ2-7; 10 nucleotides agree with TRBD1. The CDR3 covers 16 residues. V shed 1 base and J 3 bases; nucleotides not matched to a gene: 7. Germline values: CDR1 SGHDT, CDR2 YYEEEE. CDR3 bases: TGTGCCAGCAGCTTGTCCGGGACAGGGGACTACTACGAGCAGTACTTC. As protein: CASSLSGTGDYYEQYF.

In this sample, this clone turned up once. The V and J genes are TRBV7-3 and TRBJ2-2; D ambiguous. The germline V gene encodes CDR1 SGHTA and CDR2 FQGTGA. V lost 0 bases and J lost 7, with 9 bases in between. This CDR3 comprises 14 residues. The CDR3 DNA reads TGTGCCAGCAGCTTAACGTCGGGTGGCGGGGAGCTGTTTTTT. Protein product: CASSLTSGGGELFF.

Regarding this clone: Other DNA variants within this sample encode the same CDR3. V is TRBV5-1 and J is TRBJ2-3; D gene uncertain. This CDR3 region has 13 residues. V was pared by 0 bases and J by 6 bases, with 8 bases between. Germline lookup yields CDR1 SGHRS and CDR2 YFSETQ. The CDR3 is CASSLASPDTQYF. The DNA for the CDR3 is TGCGCCAGCAGCTTGGCCTCTCCGGATACGCAGTATTTT.

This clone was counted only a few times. The CDR3 nucleotides are TGTGCCAGCAAAACAGTTAATAGCAATCAGCCCCAGCATTTT. It encodes CASKTVNSNQPQHF. The V call is TRBV19, the J call TRBJ1-5; D unclear. V was pared by 9 bases and J by 0 bases, with 12 bases between. CDR1 LNHDA and CDR2 SQIVND come from the germline V gene (reference sequence). The CDR3 is 14 amino acids.

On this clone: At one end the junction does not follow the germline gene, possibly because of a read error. CDR3 residues: CASSLRGGGPNTGELFF. The CDR3 DNA follows: TGTGCCAGCAGCTTAAGGGGGGGCGGACCGAATACCGGGGAGCTGTTTTTT. J is TRBJ2-2 and V is TRBV7-3, with a possible D match to TRBD2 (7 bases). The germline V gene encodes CDR1 SGHTA and CDR2 FQGTGA. The CDR3 covers 17 residues.

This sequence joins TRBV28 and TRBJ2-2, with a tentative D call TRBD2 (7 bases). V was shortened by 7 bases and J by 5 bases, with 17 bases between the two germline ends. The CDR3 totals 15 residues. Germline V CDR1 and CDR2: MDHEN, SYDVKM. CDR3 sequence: CASNRGGVETGELFF. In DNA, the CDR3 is TGTGCCAGCAACAGAGGGGGGGTGGAGACCGGGGAGCTGTTTTTT.

CDR3 DNA: TGTGCCAGCAGCTTTGAACCGGACAGAGGAGCAACTAATGAAAAACTGTTTTTT. Translating it yields CASSFEPDRGATNEKLFF. This chain connects TRBV5-5 to TRBJ1-4, with D perhaps TRBD1 (6 bases). The CDR3 length is 18 residues. Germline loops: CDR1 SGHKS, CDR2 YYEKEE (reference sequence). Trimming removed 2 bases at V and 0 bases at J, with 17 bases between. Full variable domain (missing parts from reference TRBV5-5 and TRBJ1-4): DAGVTQSPTHLIKTRGQQVTLRCSPISGHKSVSWYQQVLGQGPQFIFQYYEKEERGRGNFPDRFSARQFPNYSSELNVNALLLGDSALYLCASSFEPDRGATNEKLFFGSGTQLSVL.